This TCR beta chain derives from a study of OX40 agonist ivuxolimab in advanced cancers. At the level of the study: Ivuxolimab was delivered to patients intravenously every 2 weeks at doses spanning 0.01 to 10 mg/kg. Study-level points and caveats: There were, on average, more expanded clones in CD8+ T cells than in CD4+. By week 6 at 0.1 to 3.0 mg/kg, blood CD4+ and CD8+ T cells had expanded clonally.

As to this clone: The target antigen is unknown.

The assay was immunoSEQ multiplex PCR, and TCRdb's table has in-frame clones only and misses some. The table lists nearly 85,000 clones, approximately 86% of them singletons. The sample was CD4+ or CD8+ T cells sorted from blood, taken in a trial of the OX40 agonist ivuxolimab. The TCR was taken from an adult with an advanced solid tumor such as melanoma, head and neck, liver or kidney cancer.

The CDR3 DNA sequence: TGTGCGCCGGGAACCTATGGCTACACCTTC. It codes for CAPGTYGYTF. The chain joins TRBV30 to TRBJ1-2; D is uncertain. This CDR3 is built from 10 residues. Germline CDR1 GTSNPN, CDR2 SVGIG (reference sequence).